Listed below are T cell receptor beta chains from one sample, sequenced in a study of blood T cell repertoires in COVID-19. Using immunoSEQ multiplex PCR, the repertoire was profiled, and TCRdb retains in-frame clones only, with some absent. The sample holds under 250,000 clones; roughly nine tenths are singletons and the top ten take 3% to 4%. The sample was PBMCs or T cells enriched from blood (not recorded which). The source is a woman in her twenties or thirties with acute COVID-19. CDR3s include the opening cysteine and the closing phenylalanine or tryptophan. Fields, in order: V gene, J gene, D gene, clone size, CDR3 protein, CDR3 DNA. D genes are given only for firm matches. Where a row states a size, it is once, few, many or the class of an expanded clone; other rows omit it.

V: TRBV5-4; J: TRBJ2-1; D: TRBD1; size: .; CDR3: CASSSAGTGNNEQFF; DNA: TGTGCCAGCAGCTCGGCCGGGACAGGGAACAATGAGCAGTTCTTC
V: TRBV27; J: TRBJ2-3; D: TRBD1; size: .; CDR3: CAPRDRGEVFTDTQYF; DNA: TGTGCCCCCCGGGACAGGGGGGAAGTGTTCACAGATACGCAGTATTTT
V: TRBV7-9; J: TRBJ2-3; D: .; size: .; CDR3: CASSPGDRAGTDTQYF; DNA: TGTGCCAGCAGCCCCGGCGACAGGGCGGGAACAGATACGCAGTATTTT
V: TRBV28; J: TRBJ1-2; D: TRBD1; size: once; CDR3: CASRIRGSTYGYTF; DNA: TGTGCCAGCAGAATCAGGGGGTCTACCTATGGCTACACCTTC
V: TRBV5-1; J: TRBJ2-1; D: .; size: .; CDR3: CASSADSAYNEQFF; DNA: TGCGCCAGCAGCGCGGACAGTGCCTACAATGAGCAGTTCTTC
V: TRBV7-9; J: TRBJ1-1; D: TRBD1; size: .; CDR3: CASSLGGTESNTEAFF; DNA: TGTGCCAGCAGCTTAGGTGGGACAGAAAGTAACACTGAAGCTTTCTTT
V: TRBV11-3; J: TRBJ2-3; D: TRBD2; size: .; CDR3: CASSLGASGGADTQYF; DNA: TGTGCCAGCAGCTTAGGGGCTAGCGGGGGTGCAGATACGCAGTATTTT
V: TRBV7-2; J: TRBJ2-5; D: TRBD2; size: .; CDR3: CASSRLAGGETQYF; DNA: TGTGCCAGCAGCCGCCTAGCGGGGGGAGAGACCCAGTACTTC
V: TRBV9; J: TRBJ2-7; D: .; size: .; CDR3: CASSVAAGSYEQYF; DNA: TGTGCCAGCAGCGTAGCTGCGGGGTCCTACGAGCAGTACTTC
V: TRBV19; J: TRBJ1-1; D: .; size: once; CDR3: CASSIVRNTEAFF; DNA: TGTGCCAGTAGTATTGTCAGGAACACTGAAGCTTTCTTT
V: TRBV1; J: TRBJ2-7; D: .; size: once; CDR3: CTTPQLAASYEQYF; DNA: TGCACCACCCCTCAGCTAGCGGCCTCCTACGAGCAGTACTTC
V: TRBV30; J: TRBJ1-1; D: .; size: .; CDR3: CAWSGMNTEAFF; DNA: TGTGCCTGGAGTGGTATGAACACTGAAGCTTTCTTT